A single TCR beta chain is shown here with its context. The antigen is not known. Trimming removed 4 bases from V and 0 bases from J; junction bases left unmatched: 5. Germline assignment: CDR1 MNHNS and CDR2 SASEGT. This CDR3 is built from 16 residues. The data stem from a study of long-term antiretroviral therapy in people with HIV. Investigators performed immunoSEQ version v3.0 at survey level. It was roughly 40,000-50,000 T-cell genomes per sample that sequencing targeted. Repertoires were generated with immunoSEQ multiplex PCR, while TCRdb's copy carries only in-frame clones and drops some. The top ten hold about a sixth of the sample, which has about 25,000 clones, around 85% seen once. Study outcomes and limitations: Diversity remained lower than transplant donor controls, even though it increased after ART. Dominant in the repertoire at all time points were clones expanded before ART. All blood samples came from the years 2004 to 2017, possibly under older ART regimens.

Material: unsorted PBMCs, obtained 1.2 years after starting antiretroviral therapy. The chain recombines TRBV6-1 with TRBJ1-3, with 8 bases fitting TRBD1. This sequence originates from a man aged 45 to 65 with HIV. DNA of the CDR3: TGTGCCAGCAGTGTTCGGGACAGGCTCTCTGGAAACACCATATATTTT. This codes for CASSVRDRLSGNTIYF.